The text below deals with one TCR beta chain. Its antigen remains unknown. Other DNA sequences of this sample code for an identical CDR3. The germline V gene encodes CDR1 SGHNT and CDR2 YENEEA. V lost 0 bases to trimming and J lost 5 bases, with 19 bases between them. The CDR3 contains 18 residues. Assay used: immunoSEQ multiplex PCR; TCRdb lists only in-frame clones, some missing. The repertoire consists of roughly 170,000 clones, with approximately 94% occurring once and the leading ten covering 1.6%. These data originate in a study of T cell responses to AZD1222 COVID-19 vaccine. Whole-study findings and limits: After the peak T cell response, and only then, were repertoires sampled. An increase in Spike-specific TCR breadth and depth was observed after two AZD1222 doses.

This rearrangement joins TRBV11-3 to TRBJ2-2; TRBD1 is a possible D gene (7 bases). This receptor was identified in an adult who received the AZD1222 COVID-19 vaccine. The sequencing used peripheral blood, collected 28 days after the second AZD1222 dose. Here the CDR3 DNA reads TGTGCCAGCAGCTTAGATGGGGGTCGCAGGGGGAGGACCGGGGAGCTGTTTTTT. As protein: CASSLDGGRRGRTGELFF.